This T cell receptor beta chain was recovered during a study of technical replicates of blood from four donors. Trimming took 3 bases from V and 4 from J, leaving 18 bases between them. From germline, CDR1 is SGHVS and CDR2 FQNEAQ. The CDR3 contains 16 residues. Measured with immunoSEQ multiplex PCR; TCRdb has only the in-frame clones, and not every one. The profile covers 99,000 or so clones, with about 96% appearing a single time and around 0.21% taken by the ten largest. Sequenced sample: T cells isolated from PBMCs. The chain uses TRBV7-8 and TRBJ1-2; tentative D call: TRBD1 (5 bases). This TCR derives from a human donor in good health. In DNA form, the CDR3 reads TGTGCCAGCAGCTTCCGTAAGGGGTCAGCAAGCTATGGCTACACCTTC. It is translated as CASSFRKGSASYGYTF. Looking up the rest from reference TRBV7-8 and TRBJ1-2 gives the full variable domain: GAGVSQSPRYKVAKRGQDVALRCDPISGHVSLFWYQQALGQGPEFLTYFQNEAQLDKSGLPSDRFFAERPEGSVSTLKIQRTQQEDSAVYLCASSFRKGSASYGYTFGSGTRLTVV.